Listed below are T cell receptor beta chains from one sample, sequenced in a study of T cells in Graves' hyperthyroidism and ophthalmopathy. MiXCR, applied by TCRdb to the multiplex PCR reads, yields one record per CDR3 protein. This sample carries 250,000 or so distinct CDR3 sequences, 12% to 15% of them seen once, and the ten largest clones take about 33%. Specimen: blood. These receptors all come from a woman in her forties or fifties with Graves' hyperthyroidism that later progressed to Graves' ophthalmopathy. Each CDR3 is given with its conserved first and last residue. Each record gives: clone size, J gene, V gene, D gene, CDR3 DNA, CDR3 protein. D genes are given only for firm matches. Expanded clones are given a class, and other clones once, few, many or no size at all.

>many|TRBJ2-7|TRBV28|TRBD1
TGTGCCAGCAGTTCTTTTCAATTTTGGCAGGGGGCCAGCGAGCAGTACTTC
CASSSFQFWQGASEQYF
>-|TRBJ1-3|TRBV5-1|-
TGCGCCAGCAGCTTGGAGCGCGGTGGGGGGCCTGGAAACACCATATATTTT
CASSLERGGGPGNTIYF
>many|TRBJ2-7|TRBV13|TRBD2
TGTGCCAGCTTAAAGGCGGGAGGGTCCTACGAGCAGTACTTC
CASLKAGGSYEQYF
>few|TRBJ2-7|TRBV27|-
TGTGCCAGCAGCCCGAGGTCGGCGTACGAGCAGTACTTC
CASSPRSAYEQYF
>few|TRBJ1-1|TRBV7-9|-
TGTGCCAGCAGGAGAGGTGACACTGAAGCTTTCTTT
CASRRGDTEAFF
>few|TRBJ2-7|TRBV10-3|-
TGTGCCACCTCCGGGAATTACGAGCAGTACTTC
CATSGNYEQYF
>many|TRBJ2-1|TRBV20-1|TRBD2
TGCAGTGCTAGAGATCTCTATCCCGGGACTACGGACAATGAGCAGTTCTTC
CSARDLYPGTTDNEQFF
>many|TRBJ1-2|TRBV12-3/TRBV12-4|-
TGTGCCAGCAGCTGGGGTGACTTTGGCTACACCTTC
CASSWGDFGYTF
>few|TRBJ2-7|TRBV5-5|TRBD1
TGTGCCAGCAGCCCCGCCGGGACAGGGTTTAACGAGCAGTACTTC
CASSPAGTGFNEQYF
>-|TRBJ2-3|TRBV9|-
TGTGCCAGCAGCGTAGGGACACAGAGCACAGATACGCAGTATTTT
CASSVGTQSTDTQYF
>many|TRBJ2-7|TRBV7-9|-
TGTGCCAGCAGCCGACAAAACTACGAGCAGTACTTC
CASSRQNYEQYF
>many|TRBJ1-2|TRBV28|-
TGTGCCAGCAGTTTCTGGGGGAAGGCCTCCACCCGCGGCTACACCTTC
CASSFWGKASTRGYTF
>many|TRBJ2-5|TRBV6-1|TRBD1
TGTGCCAGCAGTGGCTACGGGACAGGAGATCAAGAGACCCAGTACTTC
CASSGYGTGDQETQYF
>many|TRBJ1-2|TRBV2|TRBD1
TGTGCCAGCAGTGCAAACAGGGGCCCCGGTGGCTACACCTTC
CASSANRGPGGYTF
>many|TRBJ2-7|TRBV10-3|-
TGTGCCATCAGTGAGTCGGGACATTCCCACGAGCAGTACTTC
CAISESGHSHEQYF
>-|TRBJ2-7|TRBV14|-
TGTGCCAGCAGCCAACGGTACCGAGAGCAGTACTTC
CASSQRYREQYF
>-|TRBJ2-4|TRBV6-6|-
TGTGCCAGCAGTTACGGAGGGGACCTCAAAAACATTCAGTACTTC
CASSYGGDLKNIQYF
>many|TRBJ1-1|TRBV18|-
TGTGCCAGCTCACCGGTCCGGGAGGTCACTGAAGCTTTCTTT
CASSPVREVTEAFF
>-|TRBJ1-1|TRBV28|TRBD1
TGTGCCAGCAGTTCCGGGACAGGGGGGATGAACACTGAAGCTTTCTTT
CASSSGTGGMNTEAFF
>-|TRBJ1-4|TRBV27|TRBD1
TGTGCCGGCAGTGACAGGGGGCGCCGGGAAAAACTGTTTTTT
CAGSDRGRREKLFF
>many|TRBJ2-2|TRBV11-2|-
TGTGCCAGCAGAAGACCTGGCGGTAACACCGGGGAGCTGTTTTTT
CASRRPGGNTGELFF
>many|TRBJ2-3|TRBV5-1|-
TGCGCCAGCAGCTTGGGGACCCCATCGGATACGCAGTATTTT
CASSLGTPSDTQYF
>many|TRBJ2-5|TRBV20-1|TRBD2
TGCAGTGCTAGAATTACTAGCGGGGCCCAGACCCAGTACTTC
CSARITSGAQTQYF
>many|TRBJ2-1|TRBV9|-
TGTGCCAGCAGCCTTAGCGTCTCCTACAATGAGCAGTTCTTC
CASSLSVSYNEQFF
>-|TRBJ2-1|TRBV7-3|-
TGTGCCAGCAGCTTCGGGCGGGTCAATGAGCAGTTCTTC
CASSFGRVNEQFF
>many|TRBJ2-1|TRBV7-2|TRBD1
TGTGCCAGCAGCCCCACTCGACAGGGGGTTTACAATGAGCAGTTCTTC
CASSPTRQGVYNEQFF
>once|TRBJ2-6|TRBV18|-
TGTGCCAGCTCACCCACCGCACATTCTTTGGGCTCTGGGGCCAACGTCCTGACTTTC
CASSPTAHSLGSGANVLTF
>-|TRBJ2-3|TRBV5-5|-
TGTGCCAGCAGCTTGGCGAGACAGCCTAGCACAGATACGCAGTATTTT
CASSLARQPSTDTQYF
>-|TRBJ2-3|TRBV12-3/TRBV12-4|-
TGTGCCAGCAGCCAAGACCCGAGCACAGATACGCAGTATTTT
CASSQDPSTDTQYF
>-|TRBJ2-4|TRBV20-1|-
TGCAGTGCTAGGAATCGACAGCTAGCCAAAAACATTCAGTACTTC
CSARNRQLAKNIQYF
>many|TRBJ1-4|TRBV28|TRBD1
TGTGCCAGCAGTCCCCCGACAGGGTCTTTGGAAAAACTGTTTTTT
CASSPPTGSLEKLFF
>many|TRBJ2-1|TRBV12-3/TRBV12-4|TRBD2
TGTGCCAGCAGCTCCGGACTAGCGGGAGCTGAGCAGTTCTTC
CASSSGLAGAEQFF
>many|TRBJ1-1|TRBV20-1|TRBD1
TGCAGTGCTAAGAGACAGGGGGCTTTCTTT
CSAKRQGAFF
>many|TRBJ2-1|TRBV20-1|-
TGCAGTGCTAGGGCGTCGTGGGAGCAGTTCTTC
CSARASWEQFF
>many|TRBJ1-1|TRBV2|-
TGTGCCAGCAGTGGGGATATGAACACTGAAGCTTTCTTT
CASSGDMNTEAFF
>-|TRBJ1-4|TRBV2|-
TGTGCCAGCATGATGGGAGGGGCTGGGGAAAAACTGTTTTTT
CASMMGGAGEKLFF
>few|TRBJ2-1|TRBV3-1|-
TGTGCCAGCAGCCAAGACCAGATCAATGAGCAGTTCTTC
CASSQDQINEQFF
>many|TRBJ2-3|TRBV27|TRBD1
TGTGCCAGCAGAAACAGGGGGTTCATCGGAGATACGCAGTATTTT
CASRNRGFIGDTQYF
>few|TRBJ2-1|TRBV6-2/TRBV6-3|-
TGTGCCAGCACCCCCCACCGGGGAAATGAGCTGTTCTTC
CASTPHRGNELFF
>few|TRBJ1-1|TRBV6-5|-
TGTGCCAGCAGTTACTCAGGGACGGTTGAAGCTTTCTTT
CASSYSGTVEAFF
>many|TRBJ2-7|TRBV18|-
TGTGCCAGCTCACCAGTTGGCTCCTACGAGCAGTACTTC
CASSPVGSYEQYF
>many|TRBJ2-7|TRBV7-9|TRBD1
TGTGCCAGCAGCTTTTTGGGCAGGGGGCATGGCGAGCAGTACTTC
CASSFLGRGHGEQYF
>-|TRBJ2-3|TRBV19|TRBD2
TGTGCCAGTAGTACAATCGGGAGGGGCGAGGCAGATACGCAGTATTTT
CASSTIGRGEADTQYF
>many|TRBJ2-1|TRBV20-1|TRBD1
TGCAGTGCTATTGAGGTTTCGGGACAGGGTAATAATGAGCAGTTCTTC
CSAIEVSGQGNNEQFF
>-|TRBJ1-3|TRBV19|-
TGTGCCAGTAGCGACACAGGGATTGGAAACACCATATATTTT
CASSDTGIGNTIYF
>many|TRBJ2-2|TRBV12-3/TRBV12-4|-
TGTGCCAGCAGCTCAAATAACGGGGAGCTGTTTTTT
CASSSNNGELFF
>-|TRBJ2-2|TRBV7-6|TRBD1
TGTGCCAGCAGCCGGCAGGGGGCGCGGGAGCTGTTTTTT
CASSRQGARELFF
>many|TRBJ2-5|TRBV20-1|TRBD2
TGCAGTGGTCCGGACAGCGGGGGGTTCCAAGAGACCCAGTACTTC
CSGPDSGGFQETQYF
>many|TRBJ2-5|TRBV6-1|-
TGTGCCAGCAGACCTAGCGCAGAGACCCAGTACTTC
CASRPSAETQYF
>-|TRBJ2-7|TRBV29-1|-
TGCAGCGTTGAAACGGGAGCGGGTGACTACGAGCAGTACTTC
CSVETGAGDYEQYF
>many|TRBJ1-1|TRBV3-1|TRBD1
TGTGCCAGCAGCCAACTGGACAGGGATAACACTGAAGCTTTCTTT
CASSQLDRDNTEAFF
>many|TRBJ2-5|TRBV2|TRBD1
TGTGCCAGCAGCGGGTACAGGGGTACGGTGGAGACCCAGTACTTC
CASSGYRGTVETQYF
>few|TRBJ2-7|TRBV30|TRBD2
TGTGCCTGGAGCGCTCTGGAGGGACTAGCAGGTGTGCAGTACTTC
CAWSALEGLAGVQYF
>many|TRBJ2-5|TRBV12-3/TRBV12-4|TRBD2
TGTGCCAGCAGTTTGGCAGCGGGAGTTGGGAAGACCCAGTACTTC
CASSLAAGVGKTQYF
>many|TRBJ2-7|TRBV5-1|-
TGCGCCAGCAGCTATGACGGGACCCTTGCCGAGCAGTACTTC
CASSYDGTLAEQYF
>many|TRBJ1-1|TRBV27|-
TGTGCCAGCAGCGTACGGGGTACGAACACTGAAGCTTTCTTT
CASSVRGTNTEAFF
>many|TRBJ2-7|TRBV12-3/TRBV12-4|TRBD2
TGTGCCAGCAGTCAACTAGCGGGAGGGGCCTACGAGCAGTACTTC
CASSQLAGGAYEQYF
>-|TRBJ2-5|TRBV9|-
TGTGCCAGCAGCGTAGGAGGTGGCAGGAAAGAGACCCAGTACTTC
CASSVGGGRKETQYF